There are a few counts of the clone carrying this TCR beta chain. This record belongs to a study of blood T cell repertoires in COVID-19. About the research overall: Samples representing acute and convalescent COVID-19 were sourced from the United States, Italy and Spain. Nucleic acid was either cDNA or gDNA, and it came from T cells, B-cell-depleted T cells, or PBMCs.

The CDR3 contains 16 residues. The trim removed 4 bases at V and 3 bases at J, leaving 3 bases unmatched. Germline loops: CDR1 MNHNS, CDR2 SASEGT. As handled by the study authors: Reference gene primer amplification gave nucleated cell count estimates. Sequenced by immunoSEQ multiplex PCR; TCRdb stores in-frame clones only, minus some. The D gene and trimming were derived from the DNA, and the V and J assignments and clone size from that table. The repertoire holds roughly 230,000 clones, with 83% as singletons. V gene TRBV6-1 combines with J gene TRBJ2-7; 16 bases are shared with TRBD2. Sample: peripheral blood. The receptor was derived from a woman in her forties or fifties with acute or convalescent COVID-19. The chain's CDR3 is CASSGGLAGGYYEQYF. In DNA, the CDR3 is TGTGCCAGCAGTGGGGGACTAGCGGGAGGGTACTACGAGCAGTACTTC.